This entry describes one TCR beta chain. These data come from a study of blood T cell repertoires in COVID-19. At the level of the study: Both acute and convalescent COVID-19 samples were obtained from the United States, Italy and Spain. From T cells, B-cell-depleted T cells, or PBMCs came the material, which was cDNA or gDNA.

TCRdb's copy holds only in-frame clones and misses some; the assay was immunoSEQ multiplex PCR. The data contain 95,000 to 150,000 clones, around nine tenths of them singletons. The sequenced sample consisted of peripheral blood. The TCR originated in a man in his fifties with COVID-19, enrolled during active disease.

CDR3: CASSPDAGGMGRQFF. DNA for the CDR3: TGTGCCAGCAGCCCAGATGCGGGAGGGATGGGCAGGCAGTTCTTC. This chain links TRBV7-8 with TRBJ2-1, with TRBD2 identical over 9 bases. This CDR3 comprises 15 residues. In germline, CDR1 is SGHVS, CDR2 FQNEAQ. The junction had 14 bases not matched to a gene; V was cut back by 5 bases and J by 12 bases.